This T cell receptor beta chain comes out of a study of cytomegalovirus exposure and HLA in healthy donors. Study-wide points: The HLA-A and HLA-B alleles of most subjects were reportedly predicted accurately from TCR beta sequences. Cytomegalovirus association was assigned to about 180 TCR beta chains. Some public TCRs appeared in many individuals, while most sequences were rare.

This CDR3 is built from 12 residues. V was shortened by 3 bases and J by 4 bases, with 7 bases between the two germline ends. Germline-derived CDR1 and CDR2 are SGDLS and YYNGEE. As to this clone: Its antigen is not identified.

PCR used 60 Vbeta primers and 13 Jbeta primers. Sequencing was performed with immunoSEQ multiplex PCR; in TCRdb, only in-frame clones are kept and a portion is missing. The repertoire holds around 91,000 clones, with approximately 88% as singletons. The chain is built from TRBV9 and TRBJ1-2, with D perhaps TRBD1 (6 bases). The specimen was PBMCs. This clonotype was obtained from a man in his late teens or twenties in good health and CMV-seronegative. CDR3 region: CASSGQAYGYTF. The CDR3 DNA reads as TGTGCCAGCAGCGGACAGGCCTATGGCTACACCTTC.